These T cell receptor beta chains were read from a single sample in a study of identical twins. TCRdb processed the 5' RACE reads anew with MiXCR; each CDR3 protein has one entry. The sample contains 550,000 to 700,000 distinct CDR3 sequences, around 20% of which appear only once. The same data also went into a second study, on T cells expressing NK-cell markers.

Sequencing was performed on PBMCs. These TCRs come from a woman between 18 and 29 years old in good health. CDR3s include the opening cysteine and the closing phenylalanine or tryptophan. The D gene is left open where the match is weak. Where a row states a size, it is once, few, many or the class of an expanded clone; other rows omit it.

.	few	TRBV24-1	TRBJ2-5	CATSDLGSPETQYF	TGTGCCACCAGTGATTTGGGTAGCCCAGAGACCCAGTACTTC
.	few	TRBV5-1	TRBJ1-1	CASSLGGAVGSWTEAFF	TGCGCCAGCAGCTTGGGTGGGGCAGTCGGAAGTTGGACTGAAGCTTTCTTT
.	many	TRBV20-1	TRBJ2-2	CSARVGGGTGELFF	TGCAGTGCTAGAGTTGGGGGTGGAACCGGGGAGCTGTTTTTT
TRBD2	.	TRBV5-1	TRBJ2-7	CASGKTGGPSAQYF	TGCGCCAGCGGCAAAACGGGGGGGCCCTCTGCGCAGTACTTC
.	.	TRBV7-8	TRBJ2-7	CASRDHRYEQYF	TGTGCCAGCAGGGACCACAGATACGAGCAGTACTTC
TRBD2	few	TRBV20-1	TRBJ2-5	CSAGASGRGGETQYF	TGCAGTGCTGGAGCTAGCGGGAGAGGAGGGGAGACCCAGTACTTC
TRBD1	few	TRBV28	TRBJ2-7	CASRVGGQGSYEQYF	TGTGCCAGCAGAGTCGGGGGACAGGGCTCCTACGAGCAGTACTTC
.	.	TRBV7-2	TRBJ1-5	CASSVSLDQPQHF	TGTGCCAGCAGCGTTAGTTTGGATCAGCCCCAGCATTTT
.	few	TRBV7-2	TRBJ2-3	CASSSDRPPDTQYF	TGTGCCAGCAGCTCCGACAGGCCCCCAGATACGCAGTATTTT
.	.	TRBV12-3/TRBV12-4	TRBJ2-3	CASSHLNTQYF	TGTGCCAGCAGCCATCTTAATACGCAGTATTTT
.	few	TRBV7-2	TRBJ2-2	CASRIRGGGELFF	TGTGCCAGCAGGATTAGGGGTGGCGGGGAGCTGTTTTTT
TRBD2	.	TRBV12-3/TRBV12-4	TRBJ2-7	CASSGGLAGGLQYF	TGTGCCAGCAGTGGGGGACTAGCGGGGGGGCTGCAGTACTTC
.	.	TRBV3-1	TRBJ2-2	CASSQLPPENTGELFF	TGTGCCAGCAGCCAATTGCCTCCAGAGAACACCGGGGAGCTGTTTTTT
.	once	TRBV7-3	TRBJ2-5	CASSSWTDETQYF	TGTGCCAGCAGCTCCTGGACAGATGAGACCCAGTACTTC
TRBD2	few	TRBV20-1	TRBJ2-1	CSAEEVVRGGHEQFF	TGCAGTGCAGAGGAGGTAGTTCGGGGAGGGCATGAGCAGTTCTTC
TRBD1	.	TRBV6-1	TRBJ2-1	CASSPLDRADQNEQFF	TGTGCCAGCAGTCCCCTGGACAGGGCCGACCAGAATGAGCAGTTCTTC
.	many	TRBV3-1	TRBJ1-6	CASSQLRSPLHF	TGTGCCAGCAGCCAATTGCGTTCACCCCTCCACTTT
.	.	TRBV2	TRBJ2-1	CASTGFSYNEQFF	TGTGCCAGCACCGGGTTTTCCTACAATGAGCAGTTCTTC
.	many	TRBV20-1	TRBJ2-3	CSARDRGGRVDTQYF	TGCAGTGCTAGAGATCGTGGGGGCCGGGTAGATACGCAGTATTTT
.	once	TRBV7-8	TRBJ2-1	CASSLVEGNHNEQFF	TGTGCCAGCAGCTTAGTTGAGGGAAACCACAATGAGCAGTTCTTC
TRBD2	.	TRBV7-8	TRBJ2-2	CASSYSGSGTGELFF	TGTGCCAGCAGCTATAGCGGGAGCGGGACCGGGGAGCTGTTTTTT
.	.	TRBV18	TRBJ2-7	CASSLYQGLDEQYF	TGTGCCAGCTCACTTTATCAGGGTCTGGACGAGCAGTACTTC
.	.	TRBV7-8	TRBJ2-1	CASSLGAVGVNEQFF	TGTGCCAGCAGCTTAGGCGCCGTGGGGGTCAATGAGCAGTTCTTC
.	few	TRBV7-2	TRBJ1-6	CASGAALFSLHF	TGTGCCAGCGGGGCAGCTTTGTTTTCCCTCCACTTT
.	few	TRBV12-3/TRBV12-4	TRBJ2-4	CASSSQSDIQYF	TGTGCCAGCAGTTCCCAATCGGACATTCAGTACTTC
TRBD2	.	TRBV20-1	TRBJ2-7	CSASSGTRGSYEQYF	TGCAGTGCTAGTTCCGGGACTAGAGGTTCCTACGAGCAGTACTTC
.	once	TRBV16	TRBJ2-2	CASSHDSPGELFF	TGTGCCAGCAGCCACGACAGCCCGGGGGAGCTGTTTTTT
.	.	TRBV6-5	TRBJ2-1	CASSYRGAYRYNEQFF	TGTGCCAGCAGTTACCGGGGGGCGTACAGGTACAATGAGCAGTTCTTC
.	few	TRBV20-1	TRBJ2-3	CSAIIPLDVRDTQYF	TGCAGTGCCATAATCCCCCTAGACGTTCGGGATACGCAGTATTTT
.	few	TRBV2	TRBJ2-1	CASSEGRNSYNEQFF	TGTGCCAGCAGTGAGGGACGCAACTCCTACAATGAGCAGTTCTTC
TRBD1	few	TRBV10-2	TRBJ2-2	CASSEWDRVATGELFF	TGCGCCAGCAGTGAGTGGGACAGGGTAGCCACCGGGGAGCTGTTTTTT
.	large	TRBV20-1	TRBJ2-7	CSAGIGEQYF	TGCAGTGCTGGGATCGGGGAGCAGTACTTC
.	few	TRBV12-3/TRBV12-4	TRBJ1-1	CASSLRRDTEAFF	TGTGCCAGCAGTTTAAGAAGGGACACTGAAGCTTTCTTT